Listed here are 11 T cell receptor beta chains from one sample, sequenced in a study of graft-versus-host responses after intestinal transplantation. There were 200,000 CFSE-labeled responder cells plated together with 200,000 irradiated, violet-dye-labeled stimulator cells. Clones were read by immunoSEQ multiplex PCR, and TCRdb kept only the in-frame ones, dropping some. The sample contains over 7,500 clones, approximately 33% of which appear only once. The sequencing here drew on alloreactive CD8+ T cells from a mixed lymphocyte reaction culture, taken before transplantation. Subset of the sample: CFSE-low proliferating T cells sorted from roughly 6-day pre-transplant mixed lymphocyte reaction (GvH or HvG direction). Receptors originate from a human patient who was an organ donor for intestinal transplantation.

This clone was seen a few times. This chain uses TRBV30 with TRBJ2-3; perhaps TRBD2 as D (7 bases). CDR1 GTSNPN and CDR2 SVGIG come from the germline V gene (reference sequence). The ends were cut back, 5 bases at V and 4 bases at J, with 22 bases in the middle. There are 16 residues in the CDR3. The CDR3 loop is CAWDEWDPGGPDTQYF. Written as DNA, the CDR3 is TGTGCCTGGGACGAATGGGATCCCGGGGGGCCAGATACGCAGTATTTT.

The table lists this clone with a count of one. DNA for the CDR3: TGTGCCAGCAGTGACGGGAGGGCCACCGGGGAGCTGTTTTTT. The encoded protein is CASSDGRATGELFF. The V gene is TRBV6-4, the J gene TRBJ2-2; 7 nucleotides agree with TRBD2. This CDR3 region has 14 residues. Looked up from germline, CDR1 is MRHNA and CDR2 is SNTAGT. V lost 2 bases, J lost 4 bases, and 1 base stayed unmatched.

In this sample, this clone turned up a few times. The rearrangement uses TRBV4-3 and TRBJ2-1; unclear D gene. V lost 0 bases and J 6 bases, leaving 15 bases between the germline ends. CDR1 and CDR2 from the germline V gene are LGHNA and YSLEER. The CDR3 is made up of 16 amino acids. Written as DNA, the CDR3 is TGCGCCAGCAGCCAAGATAGCCCCTACTCCCGCAATGAGCAGTTCTTC. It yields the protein CASSQDSPYSRNEQFF.

The CDR3, as DNA: TGTGCCAGCAGCGCGAGCATAGAGCCTGAAGCTTTCTTT. Residues: CASSASIEPEAFF. The rearrangement links TRBV9 to TRBJ1-1, with D hard to call. The germline V gene has CDR1 SGDLS and CDR2 YYNGEE. The CDR3 runs 13 residues. V was shortened by 3 bases and J by 6 bases, with 12 bases between the two germline ends.

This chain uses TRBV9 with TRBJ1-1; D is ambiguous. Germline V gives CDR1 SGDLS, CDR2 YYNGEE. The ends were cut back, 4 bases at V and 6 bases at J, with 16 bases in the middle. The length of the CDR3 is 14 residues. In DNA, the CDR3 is TGTGCCAGCAGCTCCTCCGGGCGGGCCGCTGAAGCTTTCTTT. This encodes CASSSSGRAAEAFF.

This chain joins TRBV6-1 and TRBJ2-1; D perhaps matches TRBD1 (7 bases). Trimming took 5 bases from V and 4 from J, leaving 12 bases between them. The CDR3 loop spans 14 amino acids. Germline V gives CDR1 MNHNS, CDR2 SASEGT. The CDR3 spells CASSSRGAYNEQFF. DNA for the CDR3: TGTGCCAGCAGTTCCAGGGGGGCATACAATGAGCAGTTCTTC.

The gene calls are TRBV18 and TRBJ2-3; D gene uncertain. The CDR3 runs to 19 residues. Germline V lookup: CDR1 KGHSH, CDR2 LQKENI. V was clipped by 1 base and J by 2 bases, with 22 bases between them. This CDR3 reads CASSPHSPSSPELTDTQYF. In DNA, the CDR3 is TGTGCCAGCTCACCACACTCCCCCTCAAGCCCTGAACTCACAGATACGCAGTATTTT.

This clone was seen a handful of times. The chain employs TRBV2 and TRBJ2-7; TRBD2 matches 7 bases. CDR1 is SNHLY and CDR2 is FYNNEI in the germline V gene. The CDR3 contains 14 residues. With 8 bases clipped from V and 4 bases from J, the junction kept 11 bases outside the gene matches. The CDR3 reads CASEGPGEGYEQYF. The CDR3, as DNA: TGTGCCAGCGAGGGGCCGGGGGAGGGGTACGAGCAGTACTTC.

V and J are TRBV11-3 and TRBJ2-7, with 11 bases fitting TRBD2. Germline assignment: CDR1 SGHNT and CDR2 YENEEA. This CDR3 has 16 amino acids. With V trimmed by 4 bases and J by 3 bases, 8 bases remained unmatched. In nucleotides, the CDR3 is TGTGCCAGCAGCTCCTCCCTTAGCGGGGGGGACTACGAGCAGTACTTC. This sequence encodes CASSSSLSGGDYEQYF. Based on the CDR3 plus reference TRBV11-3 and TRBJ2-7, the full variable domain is EAGVVQSPRYKIIEKKQPVAFWCNPISGHNTLYWYLQNLGQGPELLIRYENEEAVDDSQLPKDRFSAERLKGVDSTLKIQPAELGDSAVYLCASSSSLSGGDYEQYFGPGTRLTVT.

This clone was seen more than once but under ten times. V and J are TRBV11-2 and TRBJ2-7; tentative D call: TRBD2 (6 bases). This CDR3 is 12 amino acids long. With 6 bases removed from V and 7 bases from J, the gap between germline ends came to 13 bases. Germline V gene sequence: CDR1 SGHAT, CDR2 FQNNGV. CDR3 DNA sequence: TGTGCCAGCAGACCCCGGCGGGGTGAGCAGTACTTC. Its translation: CASRPRRGEQYF.

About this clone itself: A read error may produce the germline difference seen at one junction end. DNA for the CDR3: TGTGCCAGCTCACCGTGGATTTATCTGGGGCAAGGGACCCAGTACTTC. It codes for CASSPWIYLGQGTQYF. V is TRBV18 and J is TRBJ2-5; D perhaps matches TRBD1 (5 bases). Germline V gene lookup returns CDR1 KGHSH and CDR2 LQKENI. This CDR3 comprises 16 residues.